This T cell receptor beta chain is drawn from a study of cytomegalovirus exposure and HLA in healthy donors. By share, this clone counts as medium-sized (0.01 to 0.1%). The study ran its PCR with 60 Vbeta and 13 Jbeta primers. The repertoire was sequenced with immunoSEQ multiplex PCR; TCRdb's copy has only in-frame clones and lacks some. The table has a few hundred thousand clones, roughly 80% seen once. The trim removed 10 bases at V and 3 bases at J, leaving 15 bases unmatched. The CDR3 is made up of 15 amino acids. Germline CDR1 MNHNY, CDR2 SVGAGI (reference sequence). V is TRBV6-6 and J is TRBJ2-7, with 7 bases that match TRBD2. The TCR sequence derives from a girl aged 2-10 years in good health and CMV-seronegative. Sequenced sample: PBMCs. The CDR3: CATAEPGTKVYEQYF. Written as DNA, the CDR3 is TGTGCCACCGCAGAACCCGGGACTAAAGTCTACGAGCAGTACTTC.